This TCR beta chain was found in a study of T cell responses to AZD1222 COVID-19 vaccine. Study observations and caveats: Just a handful of people given AZD1222 tested seropositive at baseline. Spike-specific TCR repertoires showed rising breadth and depth after two AZD1222 doses. Dominant CD4 TCR responses targeted spike regions 160-218 and 743-854.

Of note for this clone: Its specificity is not known.

TCRdb's table, derived via immunoSEQ multiplex PCR, lists solely in-frame clones and lacks some. Of 80,000 to 90,000 clones in the sample, more than 70% are singletons; the top ten hold 2% to 2.5%. Trimming cost V 3 bases and J 6 bases; bases outside gene matches: 8. The CDR3 loop spans 15 amino acids. Germline CDR1 SGDLS, CDR2 YYNGEE. The sample here was peripheral blood, taken on day 0 of AZD1222 vaccination. J is TRBJ1-2 and V is TRBV9; the match to TRBD1 covers 10 bases. This receptor was taken from an adult in good health. The CDR3 sequence: CASSAGQGGVDGYTF. CDR3 bases: TGTGCCAGCAGCGCAGGACAGGGGGGAGTGGATGGCTACACCTTC.